The 20 T cell receptor beta chains listed next were all sequenced from one sample in a study of blood T cell repertoires in COVID-19. Clones were sequenced by immunoSEQ multiplex PCR, and TCRdb holds only the in-frame ones, with some missing. The sample has around 60,000 clones, over 60% seen once. The specimen was peripheral blood. The source is a man between 25 and 39 years old with COVID-19, enrolled during active disease.

The chain combines TRBV3-1 (or the pseudogene TRBV3-2) with TRBJ2-6; D remains unclear. The CDR3 sequence is 17 residues long. Per germline, CDR1 LGHDT and CDR2 YNNKEL (reference sequence). The V gene lost 3 bases and the J gene lost 1 base, with 13 bases spanning the gap. CDR3: CASSQVWSSSGANVLTF. CDR3 coding DNA: TGTGCCAGCAGCCAGGTCTGGTCGAGTTCTGGGGCCAACGTCCTGACTTTC.

The chain couples TRBV5-5 to TRBJ2-7, with a possible D match to TRBD2 (6 bases). Trimming removed 2 bases at V and 2 bases at J, with 11 bases between. Germline values: CDR1 SGHKS, CDR2 YYEKEE (reference sequence). The CDR3 has 14 amino acids. The CDR3 DNA is TGTGCCAGCAGCTTCCGACTAGGACCCTACGAGCAGTACTTC. It codes for CASSFRLGPYEQYF.

V usage is TRBV7-2 and J usage is TRBJ2-1; 14 positions match TRBD2. Germline lookup yields CDR1 SGHTA and CDR2 FQGNSA. The trim removed 1 base at V and 15 bases at J, leaving 2 bases unmatched. This CDR3 is 13 amino acids long. CDR3 DNA: TGTGCCAGCAGCTTAGGGACTAGCGGGGGGAGGTTCTTC. This gives the protein CASSLGTSGGRFF.

CDR3 protein: CASSLRHTSLATSSNEQFF. The CDR3 nucleotides are TGTGCCAGCAGCCTACGACACACCTCACTAGCTACGAGCTCAAATGAGCAGTTCTTC. V and J are TRBV5-4 and TRBJ2-1; D perhaps matches TRBD2 (6 bases). Germline lookup yields CDR1 SGHNT and CDR2 YYREEE (reference sequence). V lost 4 bases and J lost 7, with 30 bases in between. The CDR3 loop spans 19 amino acids. Full variable domain (outside the CDR3, taken from reference TRBV5-4 and TRBJ2-1): ETGVTQSPTHLIKTRGQQVTLRCSSQSGHNTVSWYQQALGQGPQFIFQYYREEENGRGNFPPRFSGLQFPNYSSELNVNALELDDSALYLCASSLRHTSLATSSNEQFFGPGTRLTVL.

The rearrangement uses TRBV19 and TRBJ1-5, with 8 nucleotides matching TRBD1. Trimming took 8 bases from V and 5 from J; bases not matched to a gene: 2. Germline V gene sequence: CDR1 LNHDA, CDR2 SQIVND (reference sequence). CDR3 length: 12 amino acids. Here the CDR3 reads CASRTGHQPQHF. DNA for the CDR3: TGTGCCAGTCGGACAGGGCATCAGCCCCAGCATTTT.

The chain is built from TRBV15 and TRBJ1-2; 9 nucleotides align to TRBD1. The CDR3 extends over 16 amino acids. Per germline, CDR1 LNHNV and CDR2 YYDKDF (reference sequence). After removal of 3 bases from V and 4 bases from J, the junction contained 9 bases not matched to a gene. DNA for the CDR3: TGTGCCACCAGCAGGGCACAGGGGGCGTTAATCTATGGCTACACCTTC. Translated, it gives CATSRAQGALIYGYTF.

V gene TRBV7-8 combines with J gene TRBJ2-6; 9 bases align to TRBD1. This CDR3 comprises 17 residues. Trimming took 1 base from V and 0 from J; bases not matched to a gene: 1. Germline V gives CDR1 SGHVS, CDR2 FQNEAQ. In DNA, the CDR3 is TGTGCCAGCAGCTTAGGGACAGGGGCCTCTGGGGCCAACGTCCTGACTTTC. Translation gives CASSLGTGASGANVLTF.

This clone was counted a single time. This rearrangement joins TRBV12-5 to TRBJ2-3; possibly TRBD1 for D (7 bases). The germline V gene has CDR1 LGHNT and CDR2 FRNRAP. The ends were cut back, 1 base at V and 0 bases at J, with 20 bases in the middle. The CDR3 sequence is 19 residues long. The CDR3 loop reads CASGLELLTSGGSTDTQYF. The CDR3 region has the DNA TGTGCTAGTGGTTTGGAACTCCTAACATCAGGGGGGAGCACAGATACGCAGTATTTT. Variable domain in full (rest from reference TRBV12-5 and TRBJ2-3): DARVTQTPRHKVTEMGQEVTMRCQPILGHNTVFWYRQTMMQGLELLAYFRNRAPLDDSGMPKDRFSAEMPDATLATLKIQPSEPRDSAVYFCASGLELLTSGGSTDTQYFGPGTRLTVL.

The V and J genes are TRBV9 and TRBJ1-6, with no clear D. This CDR3 comprises 13 residues. Germline V CDR1 and CDR2: SGDLS, YYNGEE. The V and J ends lost 3 bases and 14 bases respectively, with 15 bases between them. This CDR3 reads CASSGPVQPTLHF. The CDR3 bases are TGTGCCAGCAGCGGCCCCGTACAACCGACCCTCCACTTT.

Only a few counts were recorded for this clone. The rearrangement joins TRBV4-1 to TRBJ2-6, with 7 nucleotides matching TRBD1. The germline CDR1 and CDR2 sequences are MGHRA and YSYEKL. V lost 0 bases to trimming and J lost 4 bases; unmatched junction nucleotides: 6. The CDR3 sequence is 17 residues long. CDR3 DNA sequence: TGCGCCAGCAGCCAAGAACCACAGGGGTCCGGGGCCAACGTCCTGACTTTC. It specifies CASSQEPQGSGANVLTF.

The chain couples TRBV9 to TRBJ2-1, with a possible D match to TRBD1 (6 bases). V was trimmed by 0 bases and J by 6 bases, leaving 16 bases between them. CDR1 is SGDLS and CDR2 is YYNGEE in the germline V gene. This CDR3 has 16 amino acids. The CDR3 is CASSVDPQNRVNEQFF. For the CDR3, the DNA is TGTGCCAGCAGCGTAGATCCTCAGAACAGGGTCAATGAGCAGTTCTTC.

The genes are TRBV5-1 and TRBJ2-7, with 10 positions matching TRBD1. The CDR3 totals 15 residues. V was clipped by 0 bases and J by 3 bases; unmatched bases: 3. The germline gives CDR1 SGHRS, CDR2 YFSETQ. CDR3 coding DNA: TGCGCCAGCAGCTTGGCCGGGACAGGGGACTACGAGCAGTACTTC. The encoded protein is CASSLAGTGDYEQYF.

The V and J genes are TRBV5-6 and TRBJ2-5; 7 positions agree with TRBD2. V dropped 4 bases and J dropped 1; count of bases not matched to a gene: 10. The CDR3 spans 16 residues. Germline V gives CDR1 SGHDT, CDR2 YYEEEE. CDR3 protein: CASSGEAGVSQETQYF. The DNA of the CDR3 is TGTGCCAGCAGCGGGGAGGCGGGGGTAAGCCAAGAGACCCAGTACTTC.

This chain uses TRBV2 with TRBJ1-5; a weak D match, TRBD1 (5 bases). The CDR3 loop spans 13 amino acids. Germline CDR1 is SNHLY and CDR2 is FYNNEI. V gave up 7 bases and J gave up 4 bases, with 11 bases separating them. For the CDR3, the DNA is TGTGCCAGCATCAGGGTTCGAAATCAGCCCCAGCATTTT. This sequence encodes CASIRVRNQPQHF. The whole variable domain, filled in from reference TRBV2 and TRBJ1-5, reads EPEVTQTPSHQVTQMGQEVILRCVPISNHLYFYWYRQILGQKVEFLVSFYNNEISEKSEIFDDQFSVERPDGSNFTLKIRSTKLEDSAMYFCASIRVRNQPQHFGDGTRLSIL.

The chain has TRBV6-5 and TRBJ1-2; 7 nucleotides align to TRBD1. CDR1 is MNHEY and CDR2 is SVGAGI in the germline V gene. V was pared by 4 bases and J by 6 bases, with 11 bases of the junction left unmatched. The CDR3 loop spans 15 amino acids. The CDR3 loop reads CASSSRQGIRDGYTF. In DNA form, the CDR3 reads TGTGCCAGCAGTTCCCGACAGGGTATCAGGGATGGCTACACCTTC.

V usage is TRBV28 and J usage is TRBJ1-3; a possible D gene is TRBD1 (6 bases). Trimming removed 3 bases from V and 4 bases from J, with 13 bases in between. The CDR3 covers 15 residues. Germline lookup yields CDR1 MDHEN and CDR2 SYDVKM. The DNA for the CDR3 is TGTGCCAGCAGTTTGCGGGGGGCGTACGGAAACACCATATATTTT. This encodes CASSLRGAYGNTIYF. Together with reference TRBV28 and TRBJ1-3, the CDR3 gives the full variable domain: DVKVTQSSRYLVKRTGEKVFLECVQDMDHENMFWYRQDPGLGLRLIYFSYDVKMKEKGDIPEGYSVSREKKERFSLILESASTNQTSMYLCASSLRGAYGNTIYFGEGSWLTVV.

V gene TRBV12-3 or TRBV12-4 combines with J gene TRBJ1-2; 10 nucleotides line up with TRBD1. The CDR3 is 12 amino acids. Germline trimming cut 10 bases from V and 6 bases from J; bases unmatched to any gene: 5. The CDR3: CATGTGVDGYTF. Written as DNA, the CDR3 is TGTGCCACGGGGACAGGGGTTGATGGCTACACCTTC.

DNA of the CDR3: TGTGCCAGCACGGGGACAGGGTTTTTTCCGGGCCAAGAGACCCAGTACTTC. Its protein product is CASTGTGFFPGQETQYF. The chain links TRBV11-2 to TRBJ2-5; 9 nucleotides agree with TRBD1. This CDR3 comprises 17 residues. J was trimmed by 1 base and V by 7 bases; bases with no gene match: 13. The germline V gene encodes CDR1 SGHAT and CDR2 FQNNGV. The full variable domain, in which reference TRBV11-2 and TRBJ2-5 provide the parts outside the CDR3, is EAGVAQSPRYKIIEKRQSVAFWCNPISGHATLYWYQQILGQGPKLLIQFQNNGVVDDSQLPKDRFSAERLKGVDSTLKIQPAKLEDSAVYLCASTGTGFFPGQETQYFGPGTRLLVL.

The chain employs TRBV12-3 or TRBV12-4 and TRBJ2-1; the match to TRBD1 covers 8 bases. The CDR3 spans 13 residues. The V gene end was trimmed by 6 bases and the J gene end by 8 bases; junction bases not matched to a gene: 6. CDR3 nucleotides: TGTGCCAGCAGCTACGACAGGGGTCATGAGCAGTTCTTC. It encodes CASSYDRGHEQFF.

The chain is built from TRBV4-1 and TRBJ1-4; 10 bases are a match to TRBD1. Looked up from germline, CDR1 is MGHRA and CDR2 is YSYEKL. With 1 base clipped from V and 7 bases from J, the junction kept 9 bases outside the gene matches. The CDR3 has 17 amino acids. CDR3 sequence: CASSQAGTGEGGEKLFF. CDR3 bases: TGCGCCAGCAGCCAAGCAGGGACAGGGGAAGGCGGTGAAAAACTGTTTTTT.